Presented here are 16 T cell receptor beta chains from one specimen sequenced in a study of identical twins listed by TCRdb under 2016. Library prep was done by 5' RACE. Sequencing took place on an Illumina HiSeq 2000. Using fastp trimming at Q25 and MiXCR clonotype assembly, TCRdb reanalyzed the public sequencing data and kept in-frame beta chains. Duplicate CDR3 protein sequences are folded into a single record with the most common DNA and genes. For this sample the table gives under 300,000 distinct CDR3 sequences, of which approximately 12% were detected only once. The ten largest clonotypes hold about 4.1% of the sample. These data also formed part of another study, on yellow fever vaccine responses in identical twins.

The specimen was memory (CD45RO+) T cells sorted from blood. The label giving this sample's cell subset or site can be read as: CD45RO+ enriched T cells. The receptors stem from a woman between 18 and 29 years old in good health.

This clonotype was counted many times. In DNA, the CDR3 is TGTGCCAGCAGTTTTAGGGGGGGATATGAGCAGTTCTTC. Translating gives CASSFRGGYEQFF. The chain employs TRBV12-3 or TRBV12-4 and TRBJ2-1; D might be TRBD2 (7 bases). Trimming left V 3 bases short and J 8 bases short, with 11 bases between. This CDR3 spans 13 amino acids.

This clonotype was counted only a few times. The chain is built from TRBV18 and TRBJ2-3; the D is unclear. The length of the CDR3 is 13 residues. Per the germline V gene, CDR1 is KGHSH and CDR2 is LQKENI. Trimming pared 3 bases from V and 6 bases from J, leaving 10 bases between. CDR3 sequence: CASSPLNGDTQYF. Written as DNA, the CDR3 is TGTGCCAGCTCACCCTTAAATGGGGATACGCAGTATTTT.

This clonotype occurred many times. V gene TRBV6-2 or TRBV6-3 combines with J gene TRBJ2-1, with D perhaps matching TRBD2 (6 bases). With 5 bases removed from V and 0 bases from J, the gap between germline ends came to 11 bases. The CDR3 sequence is 15 residues long. Germline loops: CDR1 MNHEY, CDR2 SVGEGT. The CDR3 loop reads CASSTGESSYNEQFF. CDR3 coding DNA: TGTGCCAGCAGTACGGGGGAGAGCTCCTACAATGAGCAGTTCTTC.

Of note for this clonotype: Mismatch with germline at one junction end may stem from a read error. V is TRBV30 and J is TRBJ2-1; D unresolved. In germline, CDR1 is GTSNPN, CDR2 SVGIG (reference sequence). The CDR3 is 12 residues long. The CDR3 bases are TGTGCCCGGAGTCCCGGGTCCAATGAGCAGTTCTTC. This translates into CARSPGSNEQFF.

This clonotype has more than one count but fewer than ten. V usage is TRBV3-1 and J usage is TRBJ2-1; TRBD1 aligns across 8 bases. V dropped 1 base and J dropped 6; count of bases not matched to a gene: 5. The CDR3 loop spans 15 amino acids. The V gene's germline CDR1 is LGHDT and CDR2 YNNKEL (reference sequence). CDR3 sequence reads: CASSQGTGTANEQFF. CDR3 nucleotides: TGTGCCAGCAGCCAAGGGACAGGGACTGCCAATGAGCAGTTCTTC.

This clonotype was recorded at least ten times. The CDR3 DNA reads as TGCAGCGTTGTCGTGGGGAAGAACACTGAAGCTTTCTTT. Translating it yields CSVVVGKNTEAFF. The V call is TRBV29-1, the J call TRBJ1-1; D gene ambiguous. The CDR3 runs 13 residues. The germline V gene encodes CDR1 SQVTM and CDR2 ANQGSEA. V was pared by 4 bases and J by 1 base, with 10 bases between.

The chain links TRBV7-2 to TRBJ1-3; the match to TRBD1 covers 7 bases. Trimming removed 7 bases from V and 4 bases from J; junction bases left unmatched: 7. The CDR3 contains 14 residues. Germline V gene lookup returns CDR1 SGHTA and CDR2 FQGNSA. The CDR3: CASIRGGSGNTIYF. For the CDR3, the DNA is TGTGCCAGCATCAGAGGGGGCAGCGGAAACACCATATATTTT.

This chain uses TRBV20-1 with TRBJ2-4, with 12 bases that match TRBD2. The CDR3 length is 15 residues. The V and J ends lost 6 bases and 4 bases, in that order; junction bases with no gene match: 7. Germline V gives CDR1 DFQATT, CDR2 SNEGSKA (reference sequence). The CDR3 region is CSAPLAGGTKNIQYF. The CDR3 DNA reads TGCAGTGCACCACTAGCGGGAGGAACTAAAAACATTCAGTACTTC.

V is TRBV7-2 and J is TRBJ2-1, with 8 bases lining up with TRBD2. Germline trimming cut 0 bases from V and 15 bases from J; bases unmatched to any gene: 10. Germline V gene data show CDR1 as SGHTA and CDR2 as FQGNSA. The CDR3 runs to 14 residues. The CDR3 bases are TGTGCCAGCAGCTTAGCCCTTTATAGCGGGACCCCGTTCTTC. Protein sequence: CASSLALYSGTPFF.

This clonotype has just a few counts. The chain links TRBV5-1 to TRBJ2-2; no reliable D call. The germline gives CDR1 SGHRS, CDR2 YFSETQ. V gave up 3 bases and J gave up 1 base, with 7 bases separating them. CDR3 length: 14 residues. CDR3 sequence reads: CASSSGQNTGELFF. The CDR3 DNA reads as TGCGCCAGCAGCTCTGGTCAGAACACCGGGGAGCTGTTTTTT.

The rearrangement links TRBV7-8 to TRBJ2-7; tentatively, D is TRBD1 (5 bases). The CDR3 has 15 residues. V was cut by 5 bases and J by 2 bases, with 16 bases left in between. Germline values: CDR1 SGHVS, CDR2 FQNEAQ. The CDR3 spells CASSARQYDTYEQYF. The CDR3 region has the DNA TGTGCCAGCAGCGCCCGACAGTACGATACCTACGAGCAGTACTTC.

This clonotype has only a few counts. V gene TRBV7-9 combines with J gene TRBJ2-1; perhaps TRBD2 as D (5 bases). V gave up 1 base and J gave up 2 bases, with 12 bases separating them. The germline V gene has CDR1 SEHNR and CDR2 FQNEAQ (reference sequence). The CDR3 covers 16 residues. The CDR3 sequence is CASSLGLGATYNEQFF. The CDR3 DNA reads as TGTGCCAGCAGCTTAGGACTGGGAGCAACCTACAATGAGCAGTTCTTC.

This clonotype occurred many times. For the CDR3, the DNA is TGTGCCAGCAGTCGGACTAGTAGGAATGAGCAGTTCTTC. It encodes CASSRTSRNEQFF. This rearrangement joins TRBV12-3 or TRBV12-4 to TRBJ2-1; TRBD2 matches at 7 bases. The trim removed 5 bases at V and 7 bases at J, leaving 5 bases unmatched. This CDR3 is built from 13 residues.

The CDR3 loop is CASSRAGGMGDTQYF. Written as DNA, the CDR3 is TGTGCCAGCAGTAGGGCGGGAGGCATGGGTGATACGCAGTATTTT. The chain recombines TRBV6-1 with TRBJ2-3, with TRBD2 matching 8 bases. CDR3 length equals 15 residues. V dropped 5 bases and J dropped 6; count of bases not matched to a gene: 10. CDR1 and CDR2 from the germline V gene are MNHNS and SASEGT.

This chain connects TRBV5-6 to TRBJ2-2; D possibly corresponds to TRBD1 (6 bases). Trimming left V 3 bases short and J 8 bases short, with 23 bases between. This CDR3 is built from 17 residues. Germline-derived CDR1 and CDR2 are SGHDT and YYEEEE. CDR3 residues: CASSSGVRFSVRGELFF. CDR3 sequence (DNA): TGTGCCAGCAGCTCAGGGGTCCGGTTCAGTGTTCGGGGGGAGCTGTTTTTT.

In its sample, this clonotype was seen a few times. The V gene is TRBV14, the J gene TRBJ2-4; no clear D. The length of the CDR3 is 14 residues. V lost 0 bases and J 7 bases, leaving 10 bases between the germline ends. The V gene's germline CDR1 is SGHDN and CDR2 FVKESK. The CDR3: CASSQDLQQNIQYF. CDR3 DNA: TGTGCCAGCAGCCAAGATCTCCAACAGAACATTCAGTACTTC.